This TCR beta chain emerged from a study of blood T cell repertoires in COVID-19. Study-level background: The origin of the acute and convalescent COVID-19 samples was the United States, Italy and Spain. From T cells, B-cell-depleted T cells, or PBMCs came the material, which was cDNA or gDNA.

In the original processing: Using reference gene primer amplification, nucleated cell counts were estimated. Assay used: immunoSEQ multiplex PCR; TCRdb lists only in-frame clones, some missing. That table is the source of V, J and clone size, and D and trimming were worked out from the DNA. This table holds roughly 92,000 clones, roughly 84% found once. V lost 5 bases, J lost 6 bases, and 11 bases lay in between. Germline lookup yields CDR1 MGHDK and CDR2 SYGVNS. CDR3 length: 12 residues. The clonotype comes from a woman aged 80 or over with active or convalescent COVID-19. The chain uses TRBV25-1 and TRBJ2-7, with no clear D. The sequencing sample was made of peripheral blood. CDR3 coding DNA: TGTGCCAGCAGTCCGACTCTCTCCGAGCAGTACTTC. This codes for CASSPTLSEQYF.